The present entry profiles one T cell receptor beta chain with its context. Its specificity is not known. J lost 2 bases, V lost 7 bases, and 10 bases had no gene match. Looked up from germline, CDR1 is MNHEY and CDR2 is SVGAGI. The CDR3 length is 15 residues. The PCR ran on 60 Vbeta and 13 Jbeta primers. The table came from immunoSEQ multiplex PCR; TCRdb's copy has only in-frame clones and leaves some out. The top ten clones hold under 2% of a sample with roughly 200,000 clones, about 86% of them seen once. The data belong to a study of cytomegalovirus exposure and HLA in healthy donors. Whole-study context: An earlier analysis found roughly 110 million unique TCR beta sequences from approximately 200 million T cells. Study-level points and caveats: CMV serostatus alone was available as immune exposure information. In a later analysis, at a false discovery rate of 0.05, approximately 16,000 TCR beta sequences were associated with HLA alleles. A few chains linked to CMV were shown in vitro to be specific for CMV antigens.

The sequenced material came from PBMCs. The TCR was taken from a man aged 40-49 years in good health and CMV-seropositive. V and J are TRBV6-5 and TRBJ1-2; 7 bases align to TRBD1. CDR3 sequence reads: CASTKAGTVNYGYTF. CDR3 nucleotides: TGTGCCAGCACTAAAGCCGGGACAGTAAACTATGGCTACACCTTC.